The clone carrying this T cell receptor (beta chain) has at least ten counts. Its specificity is not known. The data are from a study of spatial heterogeneity in lung cancer. Study-level results: Ubiquitous and regional expanded TCR counts mirrored ubiquitous and regional nonsynonymous mutation counts, respectively. Counts that tracked tumor mutation counts were those of expanded intratumoral alpha and beta TCRs.

TCRdb re-called the 5' RACE reads with MiXCR, one entry per CDR3 protein. The table shows 15,000 or so distinct CDR3 sequences, with roughly 4.7% occurring only once. CDR3 length: 13 amino acids. The ends were cut back, 6 bases at V and 7 bases at J, with 13 bases in the middle. Time point noted: sample taken at primary tumor resection. The sample was lung tumor tissue, taken at surgery. The receptor comes from a female donor with early-stage non-small cell lung cancer. The chain uses TRBV12-3 or TRBV12-4 and TRBJ1-5; D is perhaps TRBD1 (5 bases). For the CDR3, the DNA is TGTGCCAGCAGCCTGATCGAGGGGCAGCCCCAGCATTTT. This gives the protein CASSLIEGQPQHF.